At least ten counts were recorded for the clone carrying this T cell receptor beta chain. Its antigen is still unknown. This sample stems from a study of neurological immune-mediated disorders. The overall study: Relapsing-remitting forms accounted for most of the roughly 35 multiple sclerosis patients and secondary progressive forms for 3.

General study points: There was no clinical or MRI feature that showed an association with the multiple sclerosis repertoire cluster.

The cDNA was generated by 5'RACE with 10-nucleotide random UMIs. TCRdb itself ran the 5' RACE reads through MiXCR, one entry per CDR3 protein. The sample lists approximately 44,000 distinct CDR3 sequences, over 4.5% seen once, with 1.3% to 1.5% in the top ten. The V end lost 2 bases, the J end lost 2 bases, and 7 bases lay between the germline ends. This CDR3 is built from 15 residues. Input was more than 800,000 sorted T cells, either CD4+ or CD8+. Sequenced: CD4+ T cells from blood. This chain connects TRBV12-3 or TRBV12-4 to TRBJ2-6; unclear D gene. The sequence came from a woman between 18 and 30 years old with multiple sclerosis. This chain's CDR3 is CASSLWGPGANVLTF. The CDR3 bases are TGTGCCAGCAGTTTATGGGGTCCTGGGGCCAACGTCCTGACTTTC.